In its sample, the clone carrying this T cell receptor (beta chain) was seen a few times. TCRdb redid the calling of the reads with MiXCR, one entry per CDR3 protein. The sample lists under 250,000 distinct CDR3 sequences; under 35% were seen once. The CDR3 runs 17 residues. In germline, CDR1 is MRHNA, CDR2 SNTAGT. V was clipped by 5 bases and J by 4 bases, with 23 bases between them. This entry is derived from a study of kidney transplant recipient with SARS-CoV-2 infection. The rearrangement uses TRBV6-4 and TRBJ1-2; no firm D call. Specimen: a blood sample, collected at baseline and around day 110 from a kidney transplant recipient. The TCR comes from a male patient aged 25 to 39 who had COVID-19 and was a kidney transplant recipient. Some of the T cells may derive from the graft donor. The CDR3 reads CASSSARSHGKTYGYTF. The CDR3 coding sequence is TGTGCCAGCAGTTCAGCTCGCTCACACGGAAAGACCTATGGCTACACCTTC.